The entry below gives a single T cell receptor (beta chain) sequence along with its context. What it binds is unknown. Donors came from a validation cohort of 90 to 150 subjects, distinct from the first 666-subject cohort. These data are taken from a study of cytomegalovirus exposure and HLA in healthy donors. Study observations and caveats: For cytomegalovirus status, the classifier reportedly gave diagnoses with high specificity and sensitivity.

The assay was immunoSEQ multiplex PCR, and TCRdb's table has in-frame clones only and misses some. The table shows around 150,000 clones, with more than 70% occurring only once. The CDR3 is 11 residues long. Germline CDR1 reads LNHDA; CDR2 reads SQIVND (reference sequence). J gave up 5 bases and V 7 bases, and 1 base lay outside the gene matches. The origin of this receptor is a man aged 18 to 29 in good health and CMV-seronegative. The sequenced sample was PBMCs. The rearrangement links TRBV19 to TRBJ1-1, with TRBD1 identical over 7 bases. The CDR3 spells CASTQGTEAFF. CDR3 DNA sequence: TGTGCCAGTACACAGGGGACTGAAGCTTTCTTT.